This TCR beta chain emerged from a study of TIL therapy for anti-PD-1-resistant metastatic lung cancer. Across the study: Patients then received nivolumab; progressors got lymphodepletion, TIL and IL-2. Most patients had lung adenocarcinoma.

This clone was detected only once. Its antigen is not known. The germline CDR1 and CDR2 sequences are SGHNT and YYREEE (reference sequence). The CDR3 contains 20 residues. Trimming shortened V by 1 base and J by 2 bases, and 26 bases separated the two germline ends. Points from the study as a whole: Infused TIL clonotypes partially replaced the baseline blood repertoire, then decayed over months.

Time point denoted: pre-treatment sample, taken before nivolumab and TIL therapy. Adults with stage 4 NSCLC were enrolled in a phase I trial. Sequencing used immunoSEQ v3. Profiled with immunoSEQ multiplex PCR; TCRdb holds only in-frame clones, not every one. The sample has some 60,000 clones, less than 85% seen once. The TCR was taken from a person aged 25 to 80 with non-small cell lung cancer. Sequences were derived from blood, sampled at baseline. The chain recombines TRBV5-4 with TRBJ2-3; tentative D call: TRBD2 (6 bases). The CDR3 protein is CASSLFRLVSMHNLTDTQYF. The CDR3 DNA reads as TGTGCCAGCAGCTTGTTTAGACTAGTATCAATGCACAACCTCACAGATACGCAGTATTTT.